Listed here is a single T cell receptor (beta chain). Original analysis: The assay estimated nucleated cells by amplifying reference gene primers. Profiling relied on immunoSEQ multiplex PCR, and the TCRdb table lists in-frame clones only, not all of them. V, J and clone size reflect that table, while D and trimming were determined from the DNA. The sample shows over 120,000 clones, roughly 80% of them seen only once. This sample stems from a study of blood T cell repertoires in COVID-19. The wider study: Italy, Spain and the United States were the sources of the convalescent and acute COVID-19 samples. PBMCs, B-cell-depleted T cells, or T cells were the source of the cDNA or gDNA that made up the material.

In germline, CDR1 is SGHNT, CDR2 YYREEE (reference sequence). The V gene lost 3 bases and the J gene lost 5 bases, with 17 bases spanning the gap. This CDR3 has 15 residues. Sequencing was performed on peripheral blood. The gene calls are TRBV5-4 and TRBJ1-2; D is uncertain. The origin of this receptor is a woman between 55 and 75 years old with acute or convalescent COVID-19. The CDR3 sequence: CASSSSSDGPYGYTF. CDR3 nucleotide sequence: TGTGCCAGCAGCTCGTCATCAGATGGCCCTTATGGCTACACCTTC.